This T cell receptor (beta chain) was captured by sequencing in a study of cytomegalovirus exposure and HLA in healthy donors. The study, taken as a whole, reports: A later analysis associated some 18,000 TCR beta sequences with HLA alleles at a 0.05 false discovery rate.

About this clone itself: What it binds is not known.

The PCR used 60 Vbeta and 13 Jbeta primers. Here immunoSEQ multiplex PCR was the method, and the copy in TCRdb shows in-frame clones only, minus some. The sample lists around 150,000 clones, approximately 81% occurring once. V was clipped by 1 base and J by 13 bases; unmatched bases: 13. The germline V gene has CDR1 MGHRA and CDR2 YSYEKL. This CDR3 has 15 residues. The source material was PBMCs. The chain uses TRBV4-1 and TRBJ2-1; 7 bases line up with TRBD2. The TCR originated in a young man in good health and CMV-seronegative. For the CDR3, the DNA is TGCGCCAGCAGCCAAGCCCGAACTAGCGAGAGCGTCCAGTTCTTC. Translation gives CASSQARTSESVQFF.